The entry below gives a single T cell receptor beta chain sequence along with its context. The antigen is undetermined. CDR3 size: 14 residues. V dropped 3 bases and J dropped 4 bases, with 12 bases sitting between them. Germline assignment: CDR1 MDHEN and CDR2 SYDVKM. TCRdb keeps only in-frame clones here, not all; method: immunoSEQ multiplex PCR. The top ten hold approximately 2.6% of the sample, which has about 93,000 clones, approximately 89% seen once. The sample is drawn from a study of T cell responses to AZD1222 COVID-19 vaccine. Study outcomes and limitations: The sample set comprised mostly white British donors with more females, and clonal diversity was possibly underestimated. Spike-specific TCRs gained breadth and depth after people received two AZD1222 doses. Spike regions recognized by vaccine-associated CD4 TCRs spanned the protein, led by 160-218 and 743-854.

This sequence joins TRBV28 and TRBJ2-5, with D perhaps matching TRBD1 (6 bases). This TCR derives from an adult in good health. The sample consisted of peripheral blood, taken on day 0 of MenACWY control vaccination. Here the CDR3 reads CASSLFRGGETQYF. The CDR3, as DNA: TGTGCCAGCAGTTTGTTCAGGGGCGGAGAGACCCAGTACTTC. Full variable domain (outside the CDR3, taken from reference TRBV28 and TRBJ2-5): DVKVTQSSRYLVKRTGEKVFLECVQDMDHENMFWYRQDPGLGLRLIYFSYDVKMKEKGDIPEGYSVSREKKERFSLILESASTNQTSMYLCASSLFRGGETQYFGPGTRLLVL.